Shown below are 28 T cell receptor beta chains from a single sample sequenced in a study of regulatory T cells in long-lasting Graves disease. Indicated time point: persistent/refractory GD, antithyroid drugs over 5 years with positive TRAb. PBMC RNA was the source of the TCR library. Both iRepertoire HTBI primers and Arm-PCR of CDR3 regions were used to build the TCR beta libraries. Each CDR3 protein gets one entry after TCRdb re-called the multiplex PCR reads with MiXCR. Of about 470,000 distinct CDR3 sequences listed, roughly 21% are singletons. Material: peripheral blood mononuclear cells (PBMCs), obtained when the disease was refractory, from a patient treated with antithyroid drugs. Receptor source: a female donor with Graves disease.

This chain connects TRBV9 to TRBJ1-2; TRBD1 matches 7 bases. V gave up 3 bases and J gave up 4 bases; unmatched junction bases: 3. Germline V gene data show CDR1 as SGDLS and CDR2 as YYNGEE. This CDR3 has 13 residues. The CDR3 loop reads CASSAGGGYGYTF. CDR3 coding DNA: TGTGCCAGCAGCGCAGGGGGTGGCTATGGCTACACCTTC.

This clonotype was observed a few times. The chain's CDR3 is CASSSTRGHHEQYF. In DNA form, the CDR3 reads TGTGCCAGCAGCTCCACCCGTGGCCACCACGAGCAGTACTTC. This chain uses TRBV7-9 with TRBJ2-7; D not resolved. Germline V gene data show CDR1 as SEHNR and CDR2 as FQNEAQ (reference sequence). This CDR3 has 14 residues. V lost 4 bases, J lost 5 bases, and 15 bases lay in between.

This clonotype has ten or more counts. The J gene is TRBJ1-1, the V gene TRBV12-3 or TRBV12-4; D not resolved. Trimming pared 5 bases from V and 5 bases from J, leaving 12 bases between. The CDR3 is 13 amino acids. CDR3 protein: CASSDRWETEAFF. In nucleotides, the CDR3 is TGTGCCAGCAGTGATCGTTGGGAAACTGAAGCTTTCTTT.

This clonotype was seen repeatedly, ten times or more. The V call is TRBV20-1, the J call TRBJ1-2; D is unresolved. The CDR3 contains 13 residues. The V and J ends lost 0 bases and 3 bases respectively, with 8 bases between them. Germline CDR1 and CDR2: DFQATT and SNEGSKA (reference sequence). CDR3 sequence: CSARDLSDYGYTF. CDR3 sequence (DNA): TGCAGTGCTAGAGACCTCTCAGACTATGGCTACACCTTC.

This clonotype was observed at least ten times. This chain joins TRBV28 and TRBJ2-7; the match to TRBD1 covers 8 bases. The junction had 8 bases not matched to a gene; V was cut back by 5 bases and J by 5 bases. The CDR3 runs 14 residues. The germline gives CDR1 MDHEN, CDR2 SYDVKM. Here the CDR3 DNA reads TGTGCCAGCAGTCCCCTGACAGGGGTCCACGAGCAGTACTTC. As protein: CASSPLTGVHEQYF.

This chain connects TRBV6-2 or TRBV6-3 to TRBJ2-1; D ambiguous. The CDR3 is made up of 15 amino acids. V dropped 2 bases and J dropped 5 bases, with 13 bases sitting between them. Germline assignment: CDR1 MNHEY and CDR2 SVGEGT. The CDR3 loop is CASSYDPPQNNEQFF. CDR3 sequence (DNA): TGTGCCAGCAGTTACGACCCGCCTCAAAACAATGAGCAGTTCTTC.

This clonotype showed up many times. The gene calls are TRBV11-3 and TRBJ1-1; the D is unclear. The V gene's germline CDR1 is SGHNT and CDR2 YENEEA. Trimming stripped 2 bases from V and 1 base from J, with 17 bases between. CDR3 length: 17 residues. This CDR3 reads CASSLISLGRTNTEAFF. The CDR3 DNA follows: TGTGCCAGCAGCTTAATCTCCCTCGGGAGGACGAACACTGAAGCTTTCTTT.

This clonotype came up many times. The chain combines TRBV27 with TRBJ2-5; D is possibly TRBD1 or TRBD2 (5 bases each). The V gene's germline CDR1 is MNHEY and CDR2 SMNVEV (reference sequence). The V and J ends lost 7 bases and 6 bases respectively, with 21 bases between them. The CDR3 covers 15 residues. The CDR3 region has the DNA TGTGCCAGCACCCAATCCGGGACCACTACGAAGACCCAGTACTTC. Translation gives CASTQSGTTTKTQYF.

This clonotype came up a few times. The DNA of the CDR3 is TGCAGTGCTAGAGATGCCTTCCGGGGAGGGACAGATACGCAGTATTTT. Protein sequence: CSARDAFRGGTDTQYF. V usage is TRBV20-1 and J usage is TRBJ2-3; 7 positions agree with TRBD2. Germline V CDR1 and CDR2: DFQATT, SNEGSKA (reference sequence). Germline trimming cut 0 bases from V and 3 bases from J; bases unmatched to any gene: 9. This CDR3 spans 16 amino acids.

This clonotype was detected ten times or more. The CDR3 nucleotides read TGTGCCACCAGCAGAGAAGCAGGGAATCAGCCCCAGCATTTT. This codes for CATSREAGNQPQHF. This rearrangement joins TRBV15 to TRBJ1-5; the D gene is possibly TRBD1 (5 bases). With 0 bases removed from V and 4 bases from J, the gap between germline ends came to 7 bases. The germline V gene has CDR1 LNHNV and CDR2 YYDKDF (reference sequence). The CDR3 sequence is 14 residues long.

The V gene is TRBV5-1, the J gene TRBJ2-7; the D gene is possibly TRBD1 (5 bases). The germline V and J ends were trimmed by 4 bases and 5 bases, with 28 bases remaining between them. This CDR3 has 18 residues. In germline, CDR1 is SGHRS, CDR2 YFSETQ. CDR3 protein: CASSPTQDTSPRAHEQYF. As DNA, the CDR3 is TGCGCCAGCAGCCCCACCCAGGACACATCACCCAGGGCGCACGAGCAGTACTTC.

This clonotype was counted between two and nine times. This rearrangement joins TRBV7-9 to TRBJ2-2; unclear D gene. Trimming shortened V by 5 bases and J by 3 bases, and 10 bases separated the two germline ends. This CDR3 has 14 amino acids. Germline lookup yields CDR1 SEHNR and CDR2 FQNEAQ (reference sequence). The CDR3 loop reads CASSHKGHTGELFF. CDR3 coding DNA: TGTGCCAGCAGCCATAAAGGGCACACCGGGGAGCTGTTTTTT.

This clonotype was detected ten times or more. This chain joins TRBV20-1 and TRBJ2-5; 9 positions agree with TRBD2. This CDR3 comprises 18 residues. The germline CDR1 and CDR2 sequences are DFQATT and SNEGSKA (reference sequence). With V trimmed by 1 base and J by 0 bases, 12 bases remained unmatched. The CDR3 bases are TGCAGTGCTAGAGCCTACAGATCTAGCGGGATGTACCAAGAGACCCAGTACTTC. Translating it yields CSARAYRSSGMYQETQYF.

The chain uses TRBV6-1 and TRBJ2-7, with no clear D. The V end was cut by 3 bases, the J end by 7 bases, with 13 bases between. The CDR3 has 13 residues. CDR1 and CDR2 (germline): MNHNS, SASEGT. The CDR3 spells CASSDGSFGEQYF. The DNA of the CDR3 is TGTGCCAGCAGTGACGGCAGCTTTGGGGAGCAGTACTTC.

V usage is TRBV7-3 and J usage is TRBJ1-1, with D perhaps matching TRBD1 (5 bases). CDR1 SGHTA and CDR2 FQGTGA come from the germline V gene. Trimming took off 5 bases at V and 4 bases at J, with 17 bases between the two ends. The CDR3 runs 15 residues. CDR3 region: CASSASPGGSTEAFF. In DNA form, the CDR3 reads TGTGCCAGCAGCGCGAGCCCGGGGGGGAGCACTGAAGCTTTCTTT.

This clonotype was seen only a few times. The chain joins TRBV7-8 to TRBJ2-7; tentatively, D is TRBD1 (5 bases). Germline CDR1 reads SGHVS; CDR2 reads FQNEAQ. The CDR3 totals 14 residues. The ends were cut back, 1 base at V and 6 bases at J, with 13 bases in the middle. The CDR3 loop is CASSLEDILGEQYF. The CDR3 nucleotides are TGTGCCAGCAGCTTAGAGGACATTTTAGGCGAGCAGTACTTC. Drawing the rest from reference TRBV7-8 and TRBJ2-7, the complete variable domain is GAGVSQSPRYKVAKRGQDVALRCDPISGHVSLFWYQQALGQGPEFLTYFQNEAQLDKSGLPSDRFFAERPEGSVSTLKIQRTQQEDSAVYLCASSLEDILGEQYFGPGTRLTVT.

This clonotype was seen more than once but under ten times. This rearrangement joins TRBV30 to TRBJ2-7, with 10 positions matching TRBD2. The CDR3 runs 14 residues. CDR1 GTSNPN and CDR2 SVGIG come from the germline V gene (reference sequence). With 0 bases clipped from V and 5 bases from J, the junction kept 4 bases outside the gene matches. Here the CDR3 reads CAWSVPSGGDEQYF. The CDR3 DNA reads TGTGCCTGGAGTGTGCCTAGCGGGGGAGACGAGCAGTACTTC.

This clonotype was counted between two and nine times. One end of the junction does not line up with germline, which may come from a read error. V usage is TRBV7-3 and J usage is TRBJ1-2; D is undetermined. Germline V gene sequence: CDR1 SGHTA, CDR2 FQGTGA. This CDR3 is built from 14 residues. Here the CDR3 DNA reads TGTGCCCGCAGCCCCGGACCAGATTTCTATGGCTACACCTTC. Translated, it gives CARSPGPDFYGYTF.

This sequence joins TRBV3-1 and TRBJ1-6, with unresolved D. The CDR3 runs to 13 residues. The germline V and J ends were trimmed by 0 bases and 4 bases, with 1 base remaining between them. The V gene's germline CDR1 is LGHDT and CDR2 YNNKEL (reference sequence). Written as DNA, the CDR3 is TGTGCCAGCAGCCAAGAGTATAATTCACCCCTCCACTTT. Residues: CASSQEYNSPLHF.

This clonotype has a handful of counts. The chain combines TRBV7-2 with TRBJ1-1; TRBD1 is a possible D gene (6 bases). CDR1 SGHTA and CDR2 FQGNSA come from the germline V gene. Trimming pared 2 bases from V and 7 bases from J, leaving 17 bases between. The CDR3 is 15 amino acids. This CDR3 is CASSLLSRGYIEAFF. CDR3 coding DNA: TGTGCCAGCAGCTTACTTAGCAGGGGATACATTGAAGCTTTCTTT. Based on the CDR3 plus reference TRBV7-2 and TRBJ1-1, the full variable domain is GAGVSQSPSNKVTEKGKDVELRCDPISGHTALYWYRQSLGQGLEFLIYFQGNSAPDKSGLPSDRFSAERTGGSVSTLTIQRTQQEDSAVYLCASSLLSRGYIEAFFGQGTRLTVV.

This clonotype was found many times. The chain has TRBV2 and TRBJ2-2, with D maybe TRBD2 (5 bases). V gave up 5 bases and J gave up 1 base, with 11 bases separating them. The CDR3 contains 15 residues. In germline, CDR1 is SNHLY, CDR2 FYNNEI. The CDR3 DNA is TGTGCCAGCAGTCAACTGGCGGGGAACACCGGGGAGCTGTTTTTT. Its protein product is CASSQLAGNTGELFF. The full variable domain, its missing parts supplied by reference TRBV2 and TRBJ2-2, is EPEVTQTPSHQVTQMGQEVILRCVPISNHLYFYWYRQILGQKVEFLVSFYNNEISEKSEIFDDQFSVERPDGSNFTLKIRSTKLEDSAMYFCASSQLAGNTGELFFGEGSRLTVL.

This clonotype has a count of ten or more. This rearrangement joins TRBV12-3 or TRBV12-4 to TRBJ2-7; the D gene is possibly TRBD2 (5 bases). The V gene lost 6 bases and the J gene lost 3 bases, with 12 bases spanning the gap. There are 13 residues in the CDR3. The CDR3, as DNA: TGTGCCAGCAGCTTCGGCCGGGACTACGAGCAGTACTTC. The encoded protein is CASSFGRDYEQYF.

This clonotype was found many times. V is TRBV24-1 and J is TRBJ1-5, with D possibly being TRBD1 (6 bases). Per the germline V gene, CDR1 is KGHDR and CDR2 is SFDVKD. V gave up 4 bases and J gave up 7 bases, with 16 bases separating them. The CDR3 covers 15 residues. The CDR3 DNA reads TGTGCCACCAGTGACGCACAGGGTAATGGACAGCCCCAGCATTTT. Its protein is CATSDAQGNGQPQHF.

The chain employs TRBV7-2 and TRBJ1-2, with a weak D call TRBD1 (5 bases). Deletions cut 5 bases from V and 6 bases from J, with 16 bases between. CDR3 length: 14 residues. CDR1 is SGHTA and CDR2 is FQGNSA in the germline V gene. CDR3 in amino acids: CASSKQGTGHGYTF. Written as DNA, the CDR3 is TGTGCCAGCAGCAAACAAGGGACCGGGCATGGCTACACCTTC.

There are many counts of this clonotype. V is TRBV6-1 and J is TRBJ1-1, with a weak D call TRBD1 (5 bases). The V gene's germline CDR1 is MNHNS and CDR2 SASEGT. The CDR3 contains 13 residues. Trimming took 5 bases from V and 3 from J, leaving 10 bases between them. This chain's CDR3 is CASSPGRYTEAFF. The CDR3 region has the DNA TGTGCCAGCAGTCCGGGACGTTACACTGAAGCTTTCTTT.

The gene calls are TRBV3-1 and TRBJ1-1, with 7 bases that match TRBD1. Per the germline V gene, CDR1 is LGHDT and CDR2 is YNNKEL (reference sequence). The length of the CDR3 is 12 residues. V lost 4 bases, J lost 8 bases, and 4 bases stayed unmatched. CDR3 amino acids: CASSRSDREAFF. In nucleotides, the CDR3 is TGTGCCAGCAGCCGCTCGGACAGGGAAGCTTTCTTT.

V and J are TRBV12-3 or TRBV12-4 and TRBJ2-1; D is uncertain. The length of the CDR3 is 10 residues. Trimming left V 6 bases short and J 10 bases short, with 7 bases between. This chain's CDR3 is CASRLNEQFF. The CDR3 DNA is TGTGCCAGCAGGCTCAACGAGCAGTTCTTC.

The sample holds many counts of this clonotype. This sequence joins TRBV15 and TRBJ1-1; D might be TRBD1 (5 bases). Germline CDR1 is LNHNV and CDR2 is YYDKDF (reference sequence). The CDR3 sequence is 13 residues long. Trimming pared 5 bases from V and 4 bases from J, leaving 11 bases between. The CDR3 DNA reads TGTGCCACCAGCGTACAGGAGGGCACTGAAGCTTTCTTT. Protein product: CATSVQEGTEAFF.